The next 8 T cell receptor beta chains were all read from a single sample in a study of T cells after yellow fever vaccination. Using its own MiXCR run on the 5' RACE reads, TCRdb lists one record per CDR3 protein. The sample records 150,000 to 200,000 distinct CDR3 sequences, approximately 10% being singletons. Sequenced material: CD8+ T cells sorted from PBMCs, taken 45 days after the yellow fever booster vaccination. The receptors here all came from a man between 18 and 29 years old who received the YFV17D yellow fever vaccine.

This clonotype was detected a few times. V usage is TRBV7-9 and J usage is TRBJ2-5; 8 bases are a match to TRBD2. The germline gives CDR1 SEHNR, CDR2 FQNEAQ (reference sequence). Germline trimming cut 5 bases from V and 2 bases from J; bases unmatched to any gene: 10. CDR3 length equals 16 residues. CDR3 residues: CASSLRERGLQETQYF. Here the CDR3 DNA reads TGTGCCAGCAGCCTAAGGGAGCGGGGGCTTCAAGAGACCCAGTACTTC.

This clonotype was counted a few times. The chain couples TRBV27 to TRBJ2-7; D call uncertain. Germline lookup yields CDR1 MNHEY and CDR2 SMNVEV (reference sequence). Trimming left V 5 bases short and J 3 bases short, with 11 bases between. The CDR3 has 13 residues. The CDR3 protein is CASSINRGYEQYV. In DNA form, the CDR3 reads TGTGCCAGCAGTATCAACCGCGGCTACGAGCAGTACGTC.

This clonotype was seen a handful of times. J is TRBJ2-1 and V is TRBV7-2; D might be TRBD2 (6 bases). Germline CDR1 is SGHTA and CDR2 is FQGNSA. V lost 2 bases to trimming and J lost 8 bases, with 16 bases between them. There are 15 residues in the CDR3. CDR3 nucleotide sequence: TGTGCCAGCAGCTTAATGGCTAGCGCAAGAGATGAGCAGTTCTTC. It encodes CASSLMASARDEQFF.

This clonotype has more than one count but fewer than ten. V and J are TRBV4-3 and TRBJ2-5; no clear D. Trimming took off 0 bases at V and 5 bases at J, with 7 bases between the two ends. The germline CDR1 and CDR2 sequences are LGHNA and YSLEER. This CDR3 is 13 amino acids long. The CDR3 region is CASSQDLSETQYF. CDR3 DNA sequence: TGCGCCAGCAGCCAAGATCTTAGCGAGACCCAGTACTTC.

The J gene is TRBJ1-2, the V gene TRBV13; D is unresolved. This CDR3 is built from 14 residues. In germline, CDR1 is PRHDT, CDR2 FYEKMQ (reference sequence). Trimming removed 2 bases from V and 1 base from J, with 8 bases in between. CDR3 protein: CASSLRWSNYGYTF. The CDR3 nucleotides read TGTGCCAGCAGCTTACGGTGGAGTAACTATGGCTACACCTTC.

This clonotype was counted between two and nine times. This chain joins TRBV5-5 and TRBJ2-5; no firm D call. The CDR3 is made up of 12 amino acids. Between the trimmed V and J ends, which lost 0 bases and 6 bases, there was a span of 6 bases. From germline, CDR1 is SGHKS and CDR2 YYEKEE (reference sequence). CDR3 sequence: CASSLDGQTQYF. CDR3 in DNA: TGTGCCAGCAGCTTGGATGGCCAGACCCAGTACTTC. The whole variable domain, filled in from reference TRBV5-5 and TRBJ2-5, reads DAGVTQSPTHLIKTRGQQVTLRCSPISGHKSVSWYQQVLGQGPQFIFQYYEKEERGRGNFPDRFSARQFPNYSSELNVNALLLGDSALYLCASSLDGQTQYFGPGTRLLVL.

The gene calls are TRBV4-3 and TRBJ2-3; 11 nucleotides align to TRBD2. Germline CDR1 is LGHNA and CDR2 is YSLEER. V shed 2 bases and J 7 bases; nucleotides not matched to a gene: 5. The CDR3 is 15 residues long. The CDR3 is CASSQLAGGQHTQYF. CDR3 coding DNA: TGCGCCAGCAGCCAACTAGCGGGGGGTCAGCATACGCAGTATTTT.

This clonotype was seen a handful of times. The chain has TRBV9 and TRBJ2-3; 8 bases align to TRBD1. Germline V gives CDR1 SGDLS, CDR2 YYNGEE. The CDR3 loop spans 17 amino acids. V lost 3 bases and J lost 7; bases outside the gene matches: 16. The CDR3 region is CASSEGRRQGRSHTQYF. CDR3 in DNA: TGTGCCAGCAGCGAGGGACGCAGACAGGGGAGGAGTCATACGCAGTATTTT.